The rows below give T cell receptor beta chains drawn from one sample of a study of spatial heterogeneity in lung cancer. MiXCR, run by TCRdb on the 5' RACE reads, gives a single entry per CDR3 protein. The data show roughly 5,200 distinct CDR3 sequences, about a quarter seen once. The source material was PBMCs, sampled at surgery. These receptors originate from a male donor with early-stage non-small cell lung cancer. Each CDR3 is given with its conserved first and last residue. Clone size is not always given. Where it is, it says once, few, many or a class for expanded clones.

clone size,V gene,CDR3 protein
.,TRBV5-1,CASSLPRGPSGSSYEQYF
.,TRBV7-9,CASSFGEIGGYTF
.,TRBV7-6,CASSLSPNSGNTIYF
many,TRBV5-6,CASSLTGGIWERSDTQYF
medium-sized,TRBV5-1,CASSLQGASTGELFF
medium-sized,TRBV29-1,CSVGGGTGANVLTF
medium-sized,TRBV19,CAGRRDRVDKRSSYNSPLHF
medium-sized,TRBV12-3/TRBV12-4,CASSLWDYGHADTQYF
few,TRBV24-1,CATSGGTANTEAFF
.,TRBV18,CASSPWASTDTQYF
.,TRBV7-8,CASSLGQGAGYEQYF
medium-sized,TRBV20-1,CSAREGAGVPYNEQFF
.,TRBV5-1,CASSLGGAEPQHF
.,TRBV20-1,CSAETGGFSDGYTF
.,TRBV13,CASSTPTSGKTEQFF
many,TRBV5-1,CASRADVETQYF
many,TRBV7-9,CASSLTPYEQYF
few,TRBV20-1,CSAQPLAGQETQYF
.,TRBV20-1,CSAARRQEAFF
large,TRBV7-8,CASSFGANTGELFF
many,TRBV3-1,CASSPDRGRTDTQYF
medium-sized,TRBV13,CASSLGTGQGGENGYTF
medium-sized,TRBV27,CASSFLDSYNEQFF
.,TRBV10-3,CAISPRAEEQYF
.,TRBV7-2,CASSLANRQHKNIQYF
medium-sized,TRBV5-6,CASRSYGTDTDTQYF
.,TRBV29-1,CSVERGQGTDTQYF
.,TRBV7-9,CASSLAGVFYSF
medium-sized,TRBV20-1,CSARAGTGVAEAFF
medium-sized,TRBV9,CASSVTPSGTEIQYF
medium-sized,TRBV11-2,CASSLDSGVAYEQYF
medium-sized,TRBV12-3/TRBV12-4,CASSLGGGTAPSYEQYF
medium-sized,TRBV18,CASSPEGGAYYGYTF
few,TRBV13,CASSDKGAMSAQYF
medium-sized,TRBV18,CASSPPGQGNEKLFF
medium-sized,TRBV7-9,CASSLSRGGETQYF
once,TRBV19,CASGTGFSGNEQFF
medium-sized,TRBV4-2,CASSQERYGSSGNTIYF
.,TRBV6-1,CASSETGGGYNEQFF
medium-sized,TRBV20-1,CSARDRSPPGYEQYF
.,TRBV20-1,CSASDAARGIDTGELFF
few,TRBV4-1,CASSSFRGYEQYF
.,TRBV28,CASSFGQGDGYTF
medium-sized,TRBV7-2,CASSLVRDRQFF
.,TRBV7-6,CTSSLGSGVGETQYF